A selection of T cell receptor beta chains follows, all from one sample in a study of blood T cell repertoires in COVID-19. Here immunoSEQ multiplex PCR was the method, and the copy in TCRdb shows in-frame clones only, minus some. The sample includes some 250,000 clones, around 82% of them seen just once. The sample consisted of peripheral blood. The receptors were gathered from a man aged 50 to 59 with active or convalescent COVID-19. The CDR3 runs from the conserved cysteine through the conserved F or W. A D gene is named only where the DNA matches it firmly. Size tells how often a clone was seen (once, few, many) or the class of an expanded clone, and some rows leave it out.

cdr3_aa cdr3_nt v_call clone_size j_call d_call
CASSLGQGGDTQYF TGCGCCAGCAGCTTGGGACAGGGGGGAGATACGCAGTATTTT TRBV5-1 . TRBJ2-3 TRBD1
CASSQGTPSYEQYF TGTGCCAGCAGCCAAGGGACACCCTCCTACGAGCAGTACTTC TRBV3-1/TRBV3-2 . TRBJ2-7 .
CASSLTGLDTIYF TGTGCCAGCAGCTTAACGGGGTTGGACACCATATATTTT TRBV5-8 . TRBJ1-3 .
CASRQGAGYGYTF TGTGCCAGCCGCCAGGGGGCGGGGTATGGCTACACCTTC TRBV6-5 . TRBJ1-2 TRBD1
CASSQLAGPYNEQFF TGTGCCAGCAGCCAACTTGCGGGGCCCTACAATGAGCAGTTCTTC TRBV3-1/TRBV3-2 . TRBJ2-1 .
CASSLSAGYGYTF TGTGCCAGCAGTTTATCCGCAGGCTATGGCTACACCTTC TRBV27 . TRBJ1-2 .
CASSSGTSSTYEQYF TGTGCCAGCAGTTCCGGGACTAGCTCAACCTACGAGCAGTACTTC TRBV2 . TRBJ2-7 TRBD2
CASRTAGGSTFSSYNEQFF TGTGCCAGCAGAACAGCGGGGGGAAGTACATTTAGCTCCTACAATGAGCAGTTCTTC TRBV5-5 . TRBJ2-1 TRBD2
CASRTRGEQFF TGTGCCAGCAGAACCAGGGGTGAGCAGTTCTTC TRBV27 . TRBJ2-1 .
CASSLISLDTQYF TGTGCCAGCAGCCTAATATCACTTGATACGCAGTATTTT TRBV7-2 . TRBJ2-3 .
CASSSSGGRGEKLFF TGTGCCAGCAGTTCATCAGGGGGGCGAGGCGAAAAACTGTTTTTT TRBV6-5 . TRBJ1-4 TRBD1
CASSQGEEKLFF TGTGCCAGCAGCCAAGGGGAGGAAAAACTGTTTTTT TRBV3-1/TRBV3-2 . TRBJ1-4 .
CAWRAMTGPYGYTF TGTGCCTGGAGGGCTATGACAGGACCCTATGGCTACACCTTC TRBV30 . TRBJ1-2 .
CATSDPTQANAGYTF TGTGCCACCAGTGATCCTACCCAAGCGAACGCTGGCTACACCTTC TRBV24-1 . TRBJ1-2 .
CASSYDPDRPAFF TGTGCCAGCAGTTACGACCCTGACAGGCCAGCGTTCTTC TRBV6-6 once TRBJ2-1 .
CASSTPGQGYYEQYF TGTGCCAGCAGCACTCCGGGACAGGGTTACTACGAGCAGTACTTC TRBV5-6 once TRBJ2-7 TRBD1
CASSETGGNYGYTF TGTGCCAGCAGTGAAACAGGGGGCAACTATGGCTACACCTTC TRBV27 . TRBJ1-2 TRBD1
CASSLMGGVYNEQFF TGTGCCAGCAGCTTAATGGGGGGGGTCTACAATGAGCAGTTCTTC TRBV7-2 . TRBJ2-1 TRBD2
CSVVTSSYEQYF TGCAGCGTTGTAACTAGCTCCTACGAGCAGTACTTC TRBV29-1 . TRBJ2-7 .
CAIRDSPNSPLHF TGTGCCATCAGAGACAGTCCGAATTCACCCCTCCACTTT TRBV10-3 . TRBJ1-6 .
CASSQGLPQGAYGYTF TGTGCCAGCAGCCAAGGGTTACCACAGGGGGCCTATGGCTACACCTTC TRBV3-1/TRBV3-2 once TRBJ1-2 TRBD1
CASSLKVAGKGPQHF TGTGCCAGCAGTTTAAAGGTGGCGGGAAAGGGGCCCCAGCATTTT TRBV27 few TRBJ1-5 .
CSVVETGIGAFF TGCAGCGTTGTGGAAACAGGGATTGGAGCTTTCTTT TRBV29-1 . TRBJ1-1 .
CASSLIGSYEQYF TGTGCCAGCAGTTTAATCGGGTCCTACGAGCAGTACTTC TRBV27 . TRBJ2-7 .
CASSPQGADEKLFF TGTGCCAGCAGCCCGCAGGGGGCCGATGAAAAACTGTTTTTT TRBV4-2 . TRBJ1-4 TRBD1
CASSEGAGENIQYF TGTGCCAGCAGTGAAGGGGCAGGGGAAAACATTCAGTACTTC TRBV6-1 . TRBJ2-4 .
CASSNRDYYEQYF TGTGCCAGCAGCAACAGGGATTACTACGAGCAGTACTTC TRBV7-9 . TRBJ2-7 .
CASSLRDRAYEQYF TGTGCCAGCAGCCTCCGGGACAGGGCCTACGAGCAGTACTTC TRBV5-5 . TRBJ2-7 TRBD1
CASRVSGGASDTQYF TGTGCCAGCAGGGTGAGCGGGGGGGCGTCAGATACGCAGTATTTT TRBV6-5 . TRBJ2-3 TRBD2
CASSGLAQETQYF TGTGCCAGCAGTGGACTAGCACAAGAGACCCAGTACTTC TRBV12-3/TRBV12-4 . TRBJ2-5 TRBD2
CASSHQGSGTEAFF TGCGCCAGCAGCCACCAGGGAAGTGGAACTGAAGCTTTCTTT TRBV5-1 . TRBJ1-1 .
CASSPPGPGGAQPQHF TGTGCCAGCTCACCACCAGGACCAGGGGGAGCTCAGCCCCAGCATTTT TRBV18 . TRBJ1-5 TRBD1
CASTSRGNTGELFF TGTGCCAGTACGTCAAGGGGAAACACCGGGGAGCTGTTTTTT TRBV19 . TRBJ2-2 .
CASSVLGSGNTIYF TGTGCCAGTAGTGTCCTCGGCTCTGGAAACACCATATATTTT TRBV19 . TRBJ1-3 .
CASSFSGGYNEQFF TGTGCCAGCAGTTTTAGCGGGGGATACAATGAGCAGTTCTTC TRBV27 . TRBJ2-1 TRBD2
CASSPSGGASGELFF TGTGCCAGCAGCCCTAGCGGGGGGGCCTCCGGGGAGCTGTTTTTT TRBV7-6 . TRBJ2-2 TRBD2
CAWKGPTNTEAFF TGTGCCTGGAAGGGGCCGACAAACACTGAAGCTTTCTTT TRBV30 . TRBJ1-1 .